This T cell receptor beta chain comes out of a study of blood T cells in healthy people across ages. Germline V gives CDR1 SGHTA, CDR2 FQGNSA. The CDR3 contains 17 residues. Primed by a sample-barcoded 5' primer and a J-beta primer mix, a second PCR proceeded for about 6 to 11 cycles. Template switching added a 12-random-nucleotide identifier to every cDNA molecule. TCRdb re-analysed the 5' RACE reads in MiXCR, keeping a single row per CDR3 protein. The table lists approximately 800,000 distinct CDR3 sequences, 55% to 65% of them singletons, with roughly a quarter in the top ten. The receptor was derived from a man younger than 45 in good health. The sequenced sample consisted of blood. The chain uses TRBV7-2 and TRBJ2-1; tentative D call: TRBD1 (5 bases). With the DNA end fitting TRBJ2-7 better, the J assignment may be wrong. The CDR3 spells CASSSRVSGLSYNEQYF. The DNA of the CDR3 is TGTGCCAGCAGTTCCAGGGTATCCGGCCTCTCCTACAATGAGCAGTACTTC.